Listed below are T cell receptor beta chains from one sample, sequenced in a study of cytomegalovirus exposure and HLA in healthy donors. The repertoire was sequenced with immunoSEQ multiplex PCR; TCRdb's copy has only in-frame clones and lacks some. In the table there are 100,000 to 150,000 clones, 95% to 96% of which are singletons. The sequenced sample was PBMCs. The source is a man aged 18 to 29 in good health and CMV-seronegative. Both conserved end residues are part of each CDR3. The D gene is left open where the match is weak. Expanded clones are given a class, and other clones once, few, many or no size at all.

d_gene: TRBD1
abundance: NA
j_gene: TRBJ2-7
v_gene: TRBV4-1
CDR3aa: CASSGNNGQESSYEQYF
CDR3nt: TGCGCCAGCAGCGGGAACAACGGACAGGAAAGCTCCTACGAGCAGTACTTC

d_gene: NA
abundance: NA
j_gene: TRBJ2-1
v_gene: TRBV11-3
CDR3aa: CASSLDQPLEQFF
CDR3nt: TGTGCCAGCAGCTTAGATCAACCCCTAGAGCAGTTCTTC

d_gene: TRBD2
abundance: NA
j_gene: TRBJ2-3
v_gene: TRBV28
CDR3aa: CASAMRSSGSPTDTQYF
CDR3nt: TGTGCCAGCGCTATGCGATCTAGCGGGAGTCCGACAGATACGCAGTATTTT

d_gene: TRBD2
abundance: NA
j_gene: TRBJ2-7
v_gene: TRBV4-2
CDR3aa: CASSFRLAGGGEQYF
CDR3nt: TGTGCCAGCAGCTTTCGACTAGCGGGAGGAGGCGAGCAGTACTTC

d_gene: NA
abundance: NA
j_gene: TRBJ2-1
v_gene: TRBV28
CDR3aa: CASTPRTGGARYEQFF
CDR3nt: TGTGCCAGCACCCCCCGGACAGGAGGGGCACGATATGAGCAGTTCTTC

d_gene: TRBD2
abundance: NA
j_gene: TRBJ2-1
v_gene: TRBV9
CDR3aa: CASSPQGLAADNEQFF
CDR3nt: TGTGCCAGCAGCCCCCAGGGACTAGCGGCCGACAATGAGCAGTTCTTC

d_gene: NA
abundance: NA
j_gene: TRBJ2-7
v_gene: TRBV7-8
CDR3aa: CASSPVLRSSYEQYF
CDR3nt: TGTGCCAGCAGCCCTGTGCTACGGAGCTCCTACGAGCAGTACTTC

d_gene: TRBD1
abundance: NA
j_gene: TRBJ2-7
v_gene: TRBV11-1
CDR3aa: CASSLLRTGNLYEQYF
CDR3nt: TGTGCCAGCAGTCTCCTAAGGACAGGGAATTTGTACGAGCAGTACTTC

d_gene: TRBD1
abundance: NA
j_gene: TRBJ2-2
v_gene: TRBV9
CDR3aa: CASSRTGSGAGELFF
CDR3nt: TGTGCCAGCTCTCGGACAGGTTCAGGTGCCGGGGAGCTGTTTTTT

d_gene: TRBD1
abundance: NA
j_gene: TRBJ1-1
v_gene: TRBV28
CDR3aa: CASSPGQGALNTEAFF
CDR3nt: TGTGCCAGCAGTCCGGGACAGGGGGCCTTGAACACTGAAGCTTTCTTT

d_gene: NA
abundance: NA
j_gene: TRBJ1-1
v_gene: TRBV6-1
CDR3aa: CASSEASERVTEAFF
CDR3nt: TGTGCCAGCAGTGAAGCGTCGGAACGGGTGACTGAAGCTTTCTTT

d_gene: NA
abundance: NA
j_gene: TRBJ1-1
v_gene: TRBV10-3
CDR3aa: CAISQGFAEAFF
CDR3nt: TGTGCCATCAGTCAGGGGTTCGCTGAAGCTTTCTTT

d_gene: TRBD1
abundance: NA
j_gene: TRBJ2-7
v_gene: TRBV5-1
CDR3aa: CASTPSDRAYEQYF
CDR3nt: TGCGCCAGCACTCCATCGGACAGGGCCTACGAGCAGTACTTC

d_gene: NA
abundance: NA
j_gene: TRBJ1-2
v_gene: TRBV23-1
CDR3aa: CASSQIGRRQAGYTF
CDR3nt: TGCGCCAGCAGTCAAATCGGACGGAGGCAGGCTGGCTACACCTTC

d_gene: TRBD1
abundance: NA
j_gene: TRBJ1-1
v_gene: TRBV13
CDR3aa: CASSFRTGRNTEAFF
CDR3nt: TGTGCCAGCAGCTTTAGGACAGGACGGAACACTGAAGCTTTCTTT

d_gene: TRBD2
abundance: NA
j_gene: TRBJ2-7
v_gene: TRBV28
CDR3aa: CASSLSGSGRNYEQYF
CDR3nt: TGTGCCAGCAGTTTATCAGGTAGCGGGAGGAATTACGAGCAGTACTTC

d_gene: TRBD1
abundance: NA
j_gene: TRBJ2-7
v_gene: TRBV27
CDR3aa: CASSLGQEFYEQYF
CDR3nt: TGTGCCAGCAGTTTGGGACAGGAATTCTACGAGCAGTACTTC

d_gene: NA
abundance: NA
j_gene: TRBJ2-7
v_gene: TRBV30
CDR3aa: CAWSAFGLHLAEQYF
CDR3nt: TGTGCCTGGAGTGCTTTTGGACTCCACCTCGCCGAGCAGTACTTC

d_gene: TRBD1
abundance: NA
j_gene: TRBJ1-2
v_gene: TRBV6-6
CDR3aa: CASSSRQGRGSVYTF
CDR3nt: TGTGCCAGCAGTTCTCGACAGGGGAGAGGGAGTGTCTACACCTTC

d_gene: TRBD1
abundance: NA
j_gene: TRBJ2-7
v_gene: TRBV11-3
CDR3aa: CASSPGDRSSYEQYF
CDR3nt: TGTGCCAGCAGCCCCGGGGACAGGTCATCCTACGAGCAGTACTTC

d_gene: NA
abundance: NA
j_gene: TRBJ2-3
v_gene: TRBV4-3
CDR3aa: CASSQELSDTDTQYF
CDR3nt: TGCGCCAGCAGCCAAGAGCTATCCGACACAGATACGCAGTATTTT

d_gene: NA
abundance: NA
j_gene: TRBJ2-1
v_gene: TRBV5-1
CDR3aa: CASSLSLSGEQFF
CDR3nt: TGCGCCAGCAGCCTGTCCCTAAGCGGTGAGCAGTTCTTC

d_gene: TRBD2
abundance: NA
j_gene: TRBJ2-2
v_gene: TRBV15
CDR3aa: CATSPGGAGELFF
CDR3nt: TGTGCCACCAGTCCGGGAGGAGCCGGGGAGCTGTTTTTT

d_gene: TRBD1
abundance: NA
j_gene: TRBJ1-2
v_gene: TRBV5-8
CDR3aa: CASSAAGTGGLYGYTF
CDR3nt: TGTGCCAGCAGCGCAGCCGGGACAGGGGGACTCTATGGCTACACCTTC

d_gene: NA
abundance: NA
j_gene: TRBJ2-7
v_gene: TRBV20-1
CDR3aa: CSGSGSYEQYF
CDR3nt: TGCAGTGGTAGCGGCTCCTACGAGCAGTACTTC

d_gene: NA
abundance: NA
j_gene: TRBJ1-2
v_gene: TRBV30
CDR3aa: CAWSHAEGYTF
CDR3nt: TGTGCCTGGAGTCATGCGGAGGGCTACACCTTC

d_gene: NA
abundance: NA
j_gene: TRBJ2-5
v_gene: TRBV27
CDR3aa: CASSLLGEETQYF
CDR3nt: TGTGCCAGCAGTCTCCTCGGGGAAGAGACCCAGTACTTC

d_gene: NA
abundance: NA
j_gene: TRBJ1-1
v_gene: TRBV30
CDR3aa: CAWNPGVNTEAFF
CDR3nt: TGTGCCTGGAACCCGGGGGTAAACACTGAAGCTTTCTTT

d_gene: TRBD1
abundance: NA
j_gene: TRBJ1-5
v_gene: TRBV7-2
CDR3aa: CASSPSRTGTQPQHF
CDR3nt: TGTGCCAGCAGCCCCTCGAGGACAGGGACTCAGCCCCAGCATTTT

d_gene: TRBD1
abundance: NA
j_gene: TRBJ2-1
v_gene: TRBV6-5
CDR3aa: CASSPRGGGGEQFF
CDR3nt: TGTGCCAGCAGTCCCCGAGGGGGCGGAGGAGAGCAGTTCTTC

d_gene: NA
abundance: NA
j_gene: TRBJ1-3
v_gene: TRBV19
CDR3aa: CASSPLGPGNTIYF
CDR3nt: TGTGCCAGTAGCCCTCTTGGGCCTGGAAACACCATATATTTT

d_gene: NA
abundance: NA
j_gene: TRBJ1-1
v_gene: TRBV5-1
CDR3aa: CASSLAAGNTEAFF
CDR3nt: TGCGCCAGCAGCTTGGCCGCGGGGAACACTGAAGCTTTCTTT

d_gene: TRBD2
abundance: NA
j_gene: TRBJ2-1
v_gene: TRBV7-9
CDR3aa: CASSLGTSSYNEQFF
CDR3nt: TGTGCCAGCAGCTTAGGGACTAGCTCCTACAATGAGCAGTTCTTC

d_gene: NA
abundance: NA
j_gene: TRBJ2-7
v_gene: TRBV6-4
CDR3aa: CASSVDRMISYEQYF
CDR3nt: TGTGCCAGCAGTGTTGACAGGATGATCTCCTACGAGCAGTACTTC

d_gene: NA
abundance: NA
j_gene: TRBJ1-2
v_gene: TRBV30
CDR3aa: CAWSVVGLGYTF
CDR3nt: TGTGCCTGGAGTGTAGTGGGCTTGGGCTACACCTTC

d_gene: TRBD2
abundance: NA
j_gene: TRBJ2-1
v_gene: TRBV4-1
CDR3aa: CASSQAIGTSGRNEQFF
CDR3nt: TGCGCCAGCAGCCAAGCGATCGGGACTAGCGGGAGAAATGAGCAGTTCTTC

d_gene: NA
abundance: NA
j_gene: TRBJ1-4
v_gene: TRBV27
CDR3aa: CASRASGSNEKLFF
CDR3nt: TGTGCCAGCAGAGCCTCAGGGTCTAATGAAAAACTGTTTTTT

d_gene: NA
abundance: once
j_gene: TRBJ2-1
v_gene: TRBV5-6
CDR3aa: CASSLGSSTLQFF
CDR3nt: TGTGCCAGCAGCTTGGGGAGCTCTACACTGCAGTTCTTC

d_gene: NA
abundance: NA
j_gene: TRBJ1-3
v_gene: TRBV25-1
CDR3aa: CASSGPGSGNTIYF
CDR3nt: TGTGCCAGCAGTGGTCCAGGCTCTGGAAACACCATATATTTT

d_gene: NA
abundance: NA
j_gene: TRBJ2-7
v_gene: TRBV5-1
CDR3aa: CASSFSGGYEQYF
CDR3nt: TGCGCCAGCAGCTTCAGTGGCGGGTACGAGCAGTACTTC

d_gene: TRBD1
abundance: NA
j_gene: TRBJ2-3
v_gene: TRBV9
CDR3aa: CASSGDRDPGTQYF
CDR3nt: TGTGCCAGCAGTGGAGACAGGGACCCTGGTACGCAGTATTTT

d_gene: NA
abundance: NA
j_gene: TRBJ1-1
v_gene: TRBV19
CDR3aa: CASRPGGVGTEAFF
CDR3nt: TGTGCCAGTAGACCCGGGGGAGTAGGCACTGAAGCTTTCTTT

d_gene: NA
abundance: NA
j_gene: TRBJ2-1
v_gene: TRBV7-9
CDR3aa: CASSLVAVNSYNEQFF
CDR3nt: TGTGCCAGCAGCTTAGTAGCGGTAAACTCCTACAATGAGCAGTTCTTC